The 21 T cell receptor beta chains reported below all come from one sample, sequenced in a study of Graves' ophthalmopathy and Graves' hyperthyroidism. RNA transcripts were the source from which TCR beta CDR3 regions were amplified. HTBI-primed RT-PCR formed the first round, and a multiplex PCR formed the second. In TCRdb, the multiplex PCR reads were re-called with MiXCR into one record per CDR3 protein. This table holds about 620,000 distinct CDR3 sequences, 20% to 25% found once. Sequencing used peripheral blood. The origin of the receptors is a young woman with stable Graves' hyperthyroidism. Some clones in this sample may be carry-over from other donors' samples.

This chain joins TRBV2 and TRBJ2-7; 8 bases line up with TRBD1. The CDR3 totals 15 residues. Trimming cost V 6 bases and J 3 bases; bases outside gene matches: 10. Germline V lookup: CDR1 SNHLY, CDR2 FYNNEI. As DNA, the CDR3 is TGTGCCAGCAGGCGGGACAGGAGGAAGGACTACGAGCAGTACTTC. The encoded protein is CASRRDRRKDYEQYF.

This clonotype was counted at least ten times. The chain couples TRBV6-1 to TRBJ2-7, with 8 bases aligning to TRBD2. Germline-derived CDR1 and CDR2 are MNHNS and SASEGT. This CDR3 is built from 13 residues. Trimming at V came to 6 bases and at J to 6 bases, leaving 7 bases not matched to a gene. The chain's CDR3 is CASSPGTRTEQYF. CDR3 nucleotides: TGTGCCAGCAGCCCCGGGACTAGAACCGAGCAGTACTTC.

The CDR3 DNA is TGTGCCAGCGAATTCATTAGATTGAACACTGAAGCTTTCTTT. Its protein is CASEFIRLNTEAFF. The gene calls are TRBV6-1 and TRBJ1-1; D uncertain. Between the trimmed V and J ends, which lost 8 bases and 0 bases, there was a span of 13 bases. The germline CDR1 and CDR2 sequences are MNHNS and SASEGT. The CDR3 has 14 residues.

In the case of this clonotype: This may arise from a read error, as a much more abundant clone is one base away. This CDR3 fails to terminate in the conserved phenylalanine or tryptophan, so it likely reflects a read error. CDR3: CASSLGQILQETQYY. The CDR3 DNA follows: TGTGCCAGCAGCTTAGGACAGATACTCCAAGAGACCCAGTACTAC. The rearrangement joins TRBV7-6 to TRBJ2-5; the D gene is possibly TRBD1 (5 bases). The CDR3 has 15 amino acids. Germline CDR1 is SGHVS and CDR2 is FNYEAQ. The V and J ends lost 1 base and 1 base respectively, with 10 bases between them.

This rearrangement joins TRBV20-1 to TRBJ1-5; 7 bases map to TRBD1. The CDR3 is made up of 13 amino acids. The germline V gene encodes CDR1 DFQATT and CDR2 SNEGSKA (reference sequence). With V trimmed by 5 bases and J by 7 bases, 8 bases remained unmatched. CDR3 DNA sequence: TGCAGTGCTTCCAGGGGGAGGGAGCAGCCCCAGCATTTT. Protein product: CSASRGREQPQHF.

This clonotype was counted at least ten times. CDR3 loop: CASSSNRVGETQYF. CDR3 DNA: TGTGCCAGCAGCTCAAACAGGGTAGGGGAGACCCAGTACTTC. This chain uses TRBV7-2 with TRBJ2-5, with D possibly matching TRBD1 (6 bases). Per germline, CDR1 SGHTA and CDR2 FQGNSA. This CDR3 contains 14 residues. V lost 4 bases to trimming and J lost 5 bases, with 14 bases between them. Together with reference TRBV7-2 and TRBJ2-5, the CDR3 gives the full variable domain: GAGVSQSPSNKVTEKGKDVELRCDPISGHTALYWYRQSLGQGLEFLIYFQGNSAPDKSGLPSDRFSAERTGGSVSTLTIQRTQQEDSAVYLCASSSNRVGETQYFGPGTRLLVL.

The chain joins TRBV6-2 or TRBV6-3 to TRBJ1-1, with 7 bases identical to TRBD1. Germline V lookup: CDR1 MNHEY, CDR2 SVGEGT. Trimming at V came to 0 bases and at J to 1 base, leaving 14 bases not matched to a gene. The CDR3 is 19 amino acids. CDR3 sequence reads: CASSYSSYYRGPENTEAFF. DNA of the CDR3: TGTGCCAGCAGTTACTCGTCCTATTACAGGGGACCAGAGAACACTGAAGCTTTCTTT.

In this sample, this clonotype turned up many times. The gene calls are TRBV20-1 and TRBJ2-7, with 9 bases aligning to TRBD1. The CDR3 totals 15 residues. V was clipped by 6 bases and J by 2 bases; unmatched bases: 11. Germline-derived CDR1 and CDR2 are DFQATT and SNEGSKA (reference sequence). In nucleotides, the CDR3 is TGCAGTGCGATATTACCGGGACAGGGAGCCTACGAGCAGTACTTC. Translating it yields CSAILPGQGAYEQYF.

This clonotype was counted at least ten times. The CDR3 here is CASRRDGGVDTIYF. The CDR3, as DNA: TGTGCCAGCAGACGAGACGGGGGAGTCGACACCATATATTTT. J is TRBJ1-3 and V is TRBV12-3 or TRBV12-4, with D perhaps TRBD1 (5 bases). V dropped 6 bases and J dropped 8 bases, with 17 bases sitting between them. CDR3 length: 14 amino acids.

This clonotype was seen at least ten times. CDR3 nucleotide sequence: TGTGCCAGCAGCTTAGGGTACGTTCAGCCCCAGCATTTT. Translation: CASSLGYVQPQHF. The chain has TRBV7-9 and TRBJ1-5; D is ambiguous. In germline, CDR1 is SEHNR, CDR2 FQNEAQ (reference sequence). The CDR3 length is 13 residues. V was trimmed by 1 base and J by 6 bases, leaving 7 bases between them.

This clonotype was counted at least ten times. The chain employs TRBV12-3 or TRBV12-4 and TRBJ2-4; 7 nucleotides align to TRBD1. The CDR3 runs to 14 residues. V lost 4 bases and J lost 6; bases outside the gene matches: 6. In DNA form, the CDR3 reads TGTGCCAGCAGTTCAGGGGACAGAGGAAACATTCAGTACTTC. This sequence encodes CASSSGDRGNIQYF.

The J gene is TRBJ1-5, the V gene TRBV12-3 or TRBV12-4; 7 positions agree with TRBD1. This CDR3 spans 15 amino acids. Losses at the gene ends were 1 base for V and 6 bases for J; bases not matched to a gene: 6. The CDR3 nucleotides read TGTGCCAGCAGTTTAGGAAGGGGGCGAGGTCAGCCCCAGCATTTT. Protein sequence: CASSLGRGRGQPQHF.

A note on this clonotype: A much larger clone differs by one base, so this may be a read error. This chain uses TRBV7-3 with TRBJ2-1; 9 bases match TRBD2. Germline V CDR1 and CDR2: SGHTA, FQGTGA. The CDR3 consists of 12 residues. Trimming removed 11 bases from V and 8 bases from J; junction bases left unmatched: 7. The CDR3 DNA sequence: TGTGCCTGCGGGCGGGGGGGCTATGAGCAGTTCTTC. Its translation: CACGRGGYEQFF.

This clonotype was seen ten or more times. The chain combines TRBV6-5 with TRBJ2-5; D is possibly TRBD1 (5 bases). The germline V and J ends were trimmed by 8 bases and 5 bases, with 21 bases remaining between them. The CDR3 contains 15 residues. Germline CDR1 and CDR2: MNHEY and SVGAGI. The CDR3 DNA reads TGTGCCAGCCCCAGCCCTGCAGGGTCTGGCGAGACCCAGTACTTC. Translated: CASPSPAGSGETQYF.

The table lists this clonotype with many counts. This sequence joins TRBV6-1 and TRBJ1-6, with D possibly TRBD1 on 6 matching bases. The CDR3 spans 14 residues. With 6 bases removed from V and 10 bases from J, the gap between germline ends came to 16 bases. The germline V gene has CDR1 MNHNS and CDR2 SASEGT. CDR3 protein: CASRGTPSRSPLHF. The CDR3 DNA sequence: TGTGCCAGCAGGGGGACACCGTCGCGGTCACCCCTCCACTTT.

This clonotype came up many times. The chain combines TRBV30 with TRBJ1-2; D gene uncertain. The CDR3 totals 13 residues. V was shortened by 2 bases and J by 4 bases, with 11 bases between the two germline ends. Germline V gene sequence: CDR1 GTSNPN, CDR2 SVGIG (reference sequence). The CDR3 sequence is CAWSSEDRYGYTF. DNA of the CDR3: TGTGCCTGGAGTTCTGAAGACCGCTATGGCTACACCTTC.

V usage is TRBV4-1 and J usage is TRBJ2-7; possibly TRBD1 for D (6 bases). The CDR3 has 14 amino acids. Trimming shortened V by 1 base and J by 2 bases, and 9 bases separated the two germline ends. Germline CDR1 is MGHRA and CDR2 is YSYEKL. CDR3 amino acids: CASSQGNRAYEQYF. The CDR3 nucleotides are TGCGCCAGCAGCCAAGGAAACAGGGCCTACGAGCAGTACTTC.

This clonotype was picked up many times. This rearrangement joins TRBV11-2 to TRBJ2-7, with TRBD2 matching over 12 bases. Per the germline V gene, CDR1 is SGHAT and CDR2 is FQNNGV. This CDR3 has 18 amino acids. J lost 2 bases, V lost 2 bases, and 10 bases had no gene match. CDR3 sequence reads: CASSLKRTSGTSPYEQYF. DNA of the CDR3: TGTGCCAGCAGCTTAAAGAGGACTAGCGGGACAAGCCCCTACGAGCAGTACTTC.

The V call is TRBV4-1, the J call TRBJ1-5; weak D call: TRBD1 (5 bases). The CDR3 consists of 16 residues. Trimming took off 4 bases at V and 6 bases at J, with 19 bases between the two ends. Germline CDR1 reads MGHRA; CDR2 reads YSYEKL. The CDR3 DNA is TGCGCCAGCAGCCTTTCGAGAGGGGAGGGAATTCAGCCCCAGCATTTT. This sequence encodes CASSLSRGEGIQPQHF.

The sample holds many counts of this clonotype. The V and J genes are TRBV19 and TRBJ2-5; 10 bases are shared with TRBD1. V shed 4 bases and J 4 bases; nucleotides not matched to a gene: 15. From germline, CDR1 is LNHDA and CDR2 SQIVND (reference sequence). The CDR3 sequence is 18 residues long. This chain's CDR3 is CASSTGTTGTGVRETQYF. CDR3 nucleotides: TGTGCCAGTAGTACGGGAACCACCGGGACAGGGGTACGAGAGACCCAGTACTTC.

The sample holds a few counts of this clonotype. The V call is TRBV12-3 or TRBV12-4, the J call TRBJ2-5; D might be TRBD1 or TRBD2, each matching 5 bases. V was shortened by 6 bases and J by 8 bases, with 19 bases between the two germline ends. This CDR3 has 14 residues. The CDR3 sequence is CASSTGTLPTTQYF. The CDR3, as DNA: TGTGCCAGCAGCACCGGGACCCTCCCCACAACCCAGTACTTC.